This T cell receptor beta chain was found in a study of T cells in Graves' hyperthyroidism and ophthalmopathy. Amplification yielded TCR beta CDR3 regions, with RNA transcripts as the source. The HTBI set primed first-round TCR CDR3 RT-PCR. TCRdb reanalysed the multiplex PCR reads using MiXCR and keeps one entry per CDR3 protein. The table lists hundreds of thousands of distinct CDR3 sequences, around 38% of them singletons, with about 8.9% in the top ten. With a duration under 2 months, the hyperthyroidism was newly diagnosed in patients aged 18 to 65. Those patients with uncontrolled infection, other autoimmune disease, pregnancy or lactation were excluded. Trimming took off 9 bases at V and 0 bases at J, with 15 bases between the two ends. Germline CDR1 LNHDA, CDR2 SQIVND (reference sequence). The CDR3 is 15 amino acids. A note on this clonotype: Its cognate antigen is unknown.

Study results and limitations: Among thyroid clonotypes expanded above 0.001, most also appeared in blood. Ophthalmopathy and stable hyperthyroidism were told apart by a 13 V-J model.

The chain links TRBV19 to TRBJ1-5; D remains ambiguous. The sequenced material came from blood. This TCR was sampled from a man aged 18 to 29 with Graves' hyperthyroidism. CDR3 region: CASRPAPYSNQPQHF. Written as DNA, the CDR3 is TGTGCCAGCAGACCGGCGCCCTATAGCAATCAGCCCCAGCATTTT.